These T cell receptor beta chains were read from a single sample in a study of blood T cell repertoires in COVID-19. Profiled with immunoSEQ multiplex PCR; TCRdb holds only in-frame clones, not every one. The sample lists fewer than 70,000 clones; 80% to 85% were seen once. Sequenced material: peripheral blood. The receptors originated from a woman older than 75 with acute or convalescent COVID-19. Both conserved end residues are part of each CDR3. D genes are given only for firm matches. Some rows have no size entry. The others give once, few or many, or a class for an expanded clone.

D gene	CDR3 length	V gene	clone size	J gene	CDR3 DNA	CDR3 protein
-	17	TRBV19	-	TRBJ1-1	TGTGCCAGTAGTATATTGGACAGCGGAATTCCGAACACTGAAGCTTTCTTT	CASSILDSGIPNTEAFF
-	15	TRBV11-2	-	TRBJ1-4	TGTGCCAGCAGCTTAGTCGGGGGGGGAGATGAAAAACTGTTTTTT	CASSLVGGGDEKLFF
TRBD1	15	TRBV9	-	TRBJ1-1	TGTGCCAGCAGCGGAAGGACAGGGCAGAACACTGAAGCTTTCTTT	CASSGRTGQNTEAFF
TRBD1	15	TRBV11-2	-	TRBJ2-7	TGTGCCAGCAGCTCCTATCAGGGACAGACGTACGAGCAGTACTTC	CASSSYQGQTYEQYF
-	13	TRBV9	-	TRBJ2-5	TGTGCCAGCAGCGTAGGACAGCAAGAGACCCAGTACTTC	CASSVGQQETQYF
TRBD2	19	TRBV3-1/TRBV3-2	-	TRBJ2-1	TGTGCCAGCAGCCAAAAGGGAACTAGCGGGGGCCGACCTTACAATGAGCAGTTCTTC	CASSQKGTSGGRPYNEQFF
-	14	TRBV18	-	TRBJ2-7	TGTGCCAGCTCACCTACATTAAGCTCCTACGAGCAGTACTTC	CASSPTLSSYEQYF
-	14	TRBV19	once	TRBJ2-3	TGTGCCAGCTCAACAGGGTTAGGAACAGATACGCAGTATTTT	CASSTGLGTDTQYF
TRBD1	17	TRBV5-8	-	TRBJ2-3	TGTGCCAGCAGTCCCGGATCAGGGGGTTTCTCCACAGATACGCAGTATTTT	CASSPGSGGFSTDTQYF
TRBD1	15	TRBV6-4	-	TRBJ2-5	TGTGCCAGCGGCCTGGCCAGACAGGGAGAAGAGACCCAGTACTTC	CASGLARQGEETQYF
-	13	TRBV29-1	few	TRBJ1-1	TGCAGCGCAAACAGGGAAGTTAGCGCTGAAGCTTTCTTT	CSANREVSAEAFF
TRBD1	13	TRBV5-1	-	TRBJ1-2	TGCGCCAGCAGCTTAGGGGACAGCTATGGCTACACCTTC	CASSLGDSYGYTF
-	15	TRBV11-2	-	TRBJ2-1	TGTGCCAGCAGCTTAACCCCGGTAGGGGGCAATGAGCAGTTCTTC	CASSLTPVGGNEQFF
TRBD1	12	TRBV2	-	TRBJ1-2	TGTGCCCGCGACAGGGGTGGGAATGGCTACACCTTC	CARDRGGNGYTF
TRBD1	17	TRBV4-1	-	TRBJ2-7	TGCGCCAGCAGCCAAGACGGGACAGGGACTCCCTCCTACGAGCAGTACTTC	CASSQDGTGTPSYEQYF
TRBD1	14	TRBV5-8	once	TRBJ1-2	TGTGCCAGCAGGGATCGGACAGGGTTCTATGGCTACACCTTC	CASRDRTGFYGYTF